These T cell receptor beta chains were read from a single sample in a study of CD8 T cells in Susac syndrome. TCRdb recomputed calls from the immunoSEQ multiplex PCR reads with MiXCR, one row per CDR3 protein. This sample has about 300,000 distinct CDR3 sequences, with around 89% found just once. Input material: CD8+ T cells from PBMCs. These receptors all come from a human donor with multiple sclerosis. Both conserved end residues are trimmed from each CDR3.

CDR3 | J | V
ASRGDSSNEQF | TRBJ2-1 | TRBV9
AISRGPVTSGNSYEQY | TRBJ2-7 | TRBV10-3
ASSQMWSYEQY | TRBJ2-7 | TRBV14
ASSIFGVDPQETQY | TRBJ2-5 | TRBV19
ASKAAYNEKLF | TRBJ1-4 | TRBV2
ASKSDTQY | TRBJ2-3 | TRBV12-3/TRBV12-4
AWSSVTGELF | TRBJ2-2 | TRBV30
ASSEPYTDTQY | TRBJ2-3 | TRBV2
ASSLFGAAGPTDTQY | TRBJ2-3 | TRBV7-2
ASSLGLAGEALYEQY | TRBJ2-7 | TRBV5-4
ASSFTTDAYEQY | TRBJ2-7 | TRBV5-6
ASSYSKAGELF | TRBJ2-2 | TRBV6-6
SAVLAGSLNEQF | TRBJ2-1 | TRBV20-1
ASSMPSGKMDEQY | TRBJ2-7 | TRBV19
ASSLSGLAGEIETQY | TRBJ2-5 | TRBV27
ASSQDQASTDTQY | TRBJ2-3 | TRBV3-1
ASSDSLDMGYEQY | TRBJ2-7 | TRBV7-9
ASSVGTGGVTEAF | TRBJ1-1 | TRBV9
ASSHDSYEQY | TRBJ2-7 | TRBV28
ASSLGQVSYNEQF | TRBJ2-1 | TRBV27
ASSYPLATAYNYGYT | TRBJ1-2 | TRBV6-5
ASRRTGESPNTGELF | TRBJ2-2 | TRBV21-1